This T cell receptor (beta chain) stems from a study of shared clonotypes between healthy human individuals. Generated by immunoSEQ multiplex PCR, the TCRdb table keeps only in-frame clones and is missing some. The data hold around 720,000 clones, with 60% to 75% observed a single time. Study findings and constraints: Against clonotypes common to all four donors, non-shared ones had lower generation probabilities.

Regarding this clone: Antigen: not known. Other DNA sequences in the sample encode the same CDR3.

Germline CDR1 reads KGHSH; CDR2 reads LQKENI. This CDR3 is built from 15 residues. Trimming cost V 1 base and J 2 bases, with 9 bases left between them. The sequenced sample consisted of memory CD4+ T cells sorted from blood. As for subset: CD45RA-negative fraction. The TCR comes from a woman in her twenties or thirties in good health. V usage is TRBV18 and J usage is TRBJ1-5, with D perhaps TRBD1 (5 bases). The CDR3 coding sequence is TGTGCCAGCTCACCACTGGGGGAAGGCAATCAGCCCCAGCATTTT. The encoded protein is CASSPLGEGNQPQHF.